This T cell receptor (beta chain) was found in a study of T cells in Graves' hyperthyroidism and ophthalmopathy. This clonotype was seen repeatedly, ten times or more. The trim removed 6 bases at V and 3 bases at J, leaving 4 bases unmatched. The CDR3 runs to 15 residues. Germline CDR1 reads MNHEY; CDR2 reads SVGEGT. Newly diagnosed hyperthyroidism patients aged 18 to 65 years had disease lasting under 2 months. There were TCR beta CDR3 regions amplified from RNA transcripts. RT-PCR in the first round (using the HTBI primer set) targeted the TCR CDR3. TCRdb redid the calling of the multiplex PCR reads with MiXCR, one entry per CDR3 protein. The sample shows some 600,000 distinct CDR3 sequences, 14% of them seen only once.

The sequencing sample was made of blood. The chain uses TRBV6-2 or TRBV6-3 and TRBJ2-2, with TRBD2 matching over 10 bases. The TCR was taken from a woman in her twenties or thirties with Graves' hyperthyroidism that later progressed to Graves' ophthalmopathy. Here the CDR3 reads CASSPAGGDTGELFF. The DNA for the CDR3 is TGTGCCAGCAGCCCAGCGGGAGGGGACACCGGGGAGCTGTTTTTT.